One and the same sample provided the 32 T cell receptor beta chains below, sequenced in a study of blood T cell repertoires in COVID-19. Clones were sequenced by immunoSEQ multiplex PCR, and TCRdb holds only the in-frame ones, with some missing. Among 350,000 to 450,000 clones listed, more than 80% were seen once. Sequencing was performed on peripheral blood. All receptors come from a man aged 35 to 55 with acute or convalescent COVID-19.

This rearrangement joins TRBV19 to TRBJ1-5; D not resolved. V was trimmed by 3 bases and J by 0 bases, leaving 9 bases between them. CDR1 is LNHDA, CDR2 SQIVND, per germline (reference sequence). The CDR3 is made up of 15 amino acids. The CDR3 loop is CASSIGTASNQPQHF. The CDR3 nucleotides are TGTGCCAGTAGTATTGGAACAGCTAGCAATCAGCCCCAGCATTTT. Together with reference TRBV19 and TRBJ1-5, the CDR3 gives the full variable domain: DGGITQSPKYLFRKEGQNVTLSCEQNLNHDAMYWYRQDPGQGLRLIYYSQIVNDFQKGDIAEGYSVSREKKESFPLTVTSAQKNPTAFYLCASSIGTASNQPQHFGDGTRLSIL.

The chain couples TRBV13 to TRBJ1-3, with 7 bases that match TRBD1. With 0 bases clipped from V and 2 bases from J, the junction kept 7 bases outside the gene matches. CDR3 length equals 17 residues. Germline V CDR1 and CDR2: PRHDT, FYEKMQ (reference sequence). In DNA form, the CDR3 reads TGTGCCAGCAGCTTAGGTCCAACAGGGGAAACTGGAAACACCATATATTTT. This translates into CASSLGPTGETGNTIYF.

The CDR3 nucleotides are TGCGCCAGCAGCCAGGTACCGGGACAGGGGAACTATGGCTACACCTTC. Amino acid sequence: CASSQVPGQGNYGYTF. The V gene is TRBV4-1, the J gene TRBJ1-2, with TRBD1 identical over 10 bases. This CDR3 is built from 16 residues. Germline V lookup: CDR1 MGHRA, CDR2 YSYEKL. V shed 3 bases, J shed 2 bases, and the junction held 6 bases outside the gene matches.

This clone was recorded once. The CDR3 bases are TGCAGTGCTAGAGAGAACTTAGCTTTCTTT. Its translation is CSARENLAFF. The genes are TRBV20-1 and TRBJ1-1; D unresolved. Germline CDR1 and CDR2: DFQATT and SNEGSKA (reference sequence). The length of the CDR3 is 10 residues. V was cut by 0 bases and J by 10 bases, with 6 bases left in between.

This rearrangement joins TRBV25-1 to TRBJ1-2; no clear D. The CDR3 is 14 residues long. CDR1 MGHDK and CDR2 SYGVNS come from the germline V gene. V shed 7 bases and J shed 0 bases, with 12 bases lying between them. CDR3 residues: CASNPGGANYGYTF. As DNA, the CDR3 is TGTGCCAGCAACCCGGGCGGGGCTAACTATGGCTACACCTTC.

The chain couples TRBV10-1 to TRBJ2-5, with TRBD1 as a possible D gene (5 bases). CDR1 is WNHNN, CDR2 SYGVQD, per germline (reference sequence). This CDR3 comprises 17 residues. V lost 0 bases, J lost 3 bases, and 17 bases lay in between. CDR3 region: CASSESYTGGRKETQYF. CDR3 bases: TGCGCCAGCAGTGAGTCTTATACAGGCGGCCGAAAAGAGACCCAGTACTTC.

The DNA of the CDR3 is TGTGCCAGCAGTTTTATGTTAGCGGAGTACAATGAGCAGTTCTTC. Translation: CASSFMLAEYNEQFF. This sequence joins TRBV28 and TRBJ2-1, with D possibly being TRBD2 (6 bases). The CDR3 runs to 15 residues. Germline values: CDR1 MDHEN, CDR2 SYDVKM. Deletions cut 3 bases from V and 4 bases from J, with 13 bases between.

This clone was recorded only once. CDR3 DNA: TGTGCCAGCAGCGCGCCGGGGGGGGCAGTCCATGGCTACACCTTC. Translated: CASSAPGGAVHGYTF. The chain combines TRBV11-1 with TRBJ1-2; D perhaps matches TRBD1 (6 bases). With 5 bases removed from V and 6 bases from J, the gap between germline ends came to 19 bases. Germline CDR1 SGHAT, CDR2 FQDESV (reference sequence). This CDR3 has 15 amino acids.

CDR3: CASSLDRGMLNTEAFF. In DNA form, the CDR3 reads TGTGCCAGCAGCTTAGATCGAGGGATGTTGAACACTGAAGCTTTCTTT. The J gene is TRBJ1-1, the V gene TRBV11-2; no clear D. Trimming shortened V by 0 bases and J by 0 bases, and 11 bases separated the two germline ends. Germline V gene data show CDR1 as SGHAT and CDR2 as FQNNGV. The CDR3 is 16 residues long. Full variable domain (missing parts from reference TRBV11-2 and TRBJ1-1): EAGVAQSPRYKIIEKRQSVAFWCNPISGHATLYWYQQILGQGPKLLIQFQNNGVVDDSQLPKDRFSAERLKGVDSTLKIQPAKLEDSAVYLCASSLDRGMLNTEAFFGQGTRLTVV.

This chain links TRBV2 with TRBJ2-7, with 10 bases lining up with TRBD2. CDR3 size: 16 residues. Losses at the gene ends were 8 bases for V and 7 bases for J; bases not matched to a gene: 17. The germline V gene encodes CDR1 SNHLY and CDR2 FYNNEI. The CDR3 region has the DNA TGTGCCAGCGGTCCTCGGTGGCTAGCGGGAGAATTAGAGCAGTACTTC. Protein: CASGPRWLAGELEQYF. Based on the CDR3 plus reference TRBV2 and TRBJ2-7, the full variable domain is EPEVTQTPSHQVTQMGQEVILRCVPISNHLYFYWYRQILGQKVEFLVSFYNNEISEKSEIFDDQFSVERPDGSNFTLKIRSTKLEDSAMYFCASGPRWLAGELEQYFGPGTRLTVT.

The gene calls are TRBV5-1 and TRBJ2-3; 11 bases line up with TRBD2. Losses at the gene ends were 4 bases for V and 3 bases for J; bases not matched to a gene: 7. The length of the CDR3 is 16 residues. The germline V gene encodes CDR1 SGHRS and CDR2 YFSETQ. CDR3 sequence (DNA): TGCGCCAGCAGCCCCCAACTAGCGGGGGAGACAGATACGCAGTATTTT. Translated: CASSPQLAGETDTQYF.

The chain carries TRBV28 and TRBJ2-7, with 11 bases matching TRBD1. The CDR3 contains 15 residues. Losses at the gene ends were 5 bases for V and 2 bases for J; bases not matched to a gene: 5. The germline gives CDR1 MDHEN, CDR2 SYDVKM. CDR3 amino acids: CASSPSGQGAYEQYF. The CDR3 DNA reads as TGTGCCAGCAGTCCATCGGGACAGGGGGCCTACGAGCAGTACTTC.

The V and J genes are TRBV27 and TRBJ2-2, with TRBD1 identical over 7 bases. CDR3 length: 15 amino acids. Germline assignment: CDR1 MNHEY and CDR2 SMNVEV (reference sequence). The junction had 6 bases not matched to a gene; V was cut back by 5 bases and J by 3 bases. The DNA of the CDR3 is TGTGCCAGCAGTCCGGGACAGTATTACACCGGGGAGCTGTTTTTT. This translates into CASSPGQYYTGELFF.

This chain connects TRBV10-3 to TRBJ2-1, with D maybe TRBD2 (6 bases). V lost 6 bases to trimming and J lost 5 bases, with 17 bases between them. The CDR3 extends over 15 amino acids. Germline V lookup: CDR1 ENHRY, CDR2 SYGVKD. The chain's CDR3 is CAISEGLQHNNEQFF. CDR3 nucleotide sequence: TGTGCCATCAGCGAGGGACTTCAACACAACAATGAGCAGTTCTTC.

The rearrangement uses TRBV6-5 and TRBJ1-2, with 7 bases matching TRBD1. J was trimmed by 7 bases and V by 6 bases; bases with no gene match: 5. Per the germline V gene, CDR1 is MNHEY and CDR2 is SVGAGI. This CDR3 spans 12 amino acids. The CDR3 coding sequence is TGTGCCAGCAGGCGCAACAGGGGTGGCTACACCTTC. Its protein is CASRRNRGGYTF.

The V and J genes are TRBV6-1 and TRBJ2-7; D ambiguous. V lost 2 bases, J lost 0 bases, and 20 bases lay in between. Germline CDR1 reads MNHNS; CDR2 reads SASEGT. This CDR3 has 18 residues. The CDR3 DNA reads TGTGCCAGCAGTGAATACGGCGGTGAACTCTTTGACTCCTACGAGCAGTACTTC. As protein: CASSEYGGELFDSYEQYF.

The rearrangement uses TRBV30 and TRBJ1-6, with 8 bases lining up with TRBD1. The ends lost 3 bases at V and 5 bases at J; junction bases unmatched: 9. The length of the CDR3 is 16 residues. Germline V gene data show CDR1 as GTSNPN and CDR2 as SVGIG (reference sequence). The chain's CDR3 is CAWSHNPGQDNSPLHF. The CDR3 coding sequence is TGTGCCTGGAGCCATAATCCGGGACAGGATAATTCACCCCTCCACTTT.

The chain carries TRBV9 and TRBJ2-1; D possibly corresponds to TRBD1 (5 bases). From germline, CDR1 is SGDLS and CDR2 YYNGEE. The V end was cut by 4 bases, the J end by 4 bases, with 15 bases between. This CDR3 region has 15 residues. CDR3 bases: TGTGCCAGCAGCCCCACTGGGGCAGCTTACAATGAGCAGTTCTTC. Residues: CASSPTGAAYNEQFF.

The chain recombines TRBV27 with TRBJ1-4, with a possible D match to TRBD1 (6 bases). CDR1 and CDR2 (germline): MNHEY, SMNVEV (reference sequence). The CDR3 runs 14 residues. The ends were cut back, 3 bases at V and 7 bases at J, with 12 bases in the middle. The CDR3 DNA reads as TGTGCCAGCAGTTTCTGGGGGGGCAGTGAAAAACTGTTTTTT. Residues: CASSFWGGSEKLFF.

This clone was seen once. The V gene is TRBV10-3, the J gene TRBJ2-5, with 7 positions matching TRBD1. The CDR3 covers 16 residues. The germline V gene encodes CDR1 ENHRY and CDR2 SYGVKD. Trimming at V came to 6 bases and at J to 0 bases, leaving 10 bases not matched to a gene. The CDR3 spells CAIRDPDRTYQETQYF. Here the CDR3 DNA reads TGTGCCATCAGGGACCCGGACAGGACCTACCAAGAGACCCAGTACTTC.

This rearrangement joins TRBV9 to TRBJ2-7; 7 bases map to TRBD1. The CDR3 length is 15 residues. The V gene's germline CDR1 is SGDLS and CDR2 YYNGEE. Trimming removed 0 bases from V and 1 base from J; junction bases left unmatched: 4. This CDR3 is CASSVGDRGSYEQYF. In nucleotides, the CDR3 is TGTGCCAGCAGCGTAGGGGACAGAGGATCCTACGAGCAGTACTTC.

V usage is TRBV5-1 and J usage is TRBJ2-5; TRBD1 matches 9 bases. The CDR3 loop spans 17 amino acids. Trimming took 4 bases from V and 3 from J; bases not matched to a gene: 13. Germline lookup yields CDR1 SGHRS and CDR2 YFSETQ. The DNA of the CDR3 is TGCGCCAGCAGCCCAGGGGTTAAGGACAGGGGCGAAGAGACCCAGTACTTC. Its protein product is CASSPGVKDRGEETQYF.

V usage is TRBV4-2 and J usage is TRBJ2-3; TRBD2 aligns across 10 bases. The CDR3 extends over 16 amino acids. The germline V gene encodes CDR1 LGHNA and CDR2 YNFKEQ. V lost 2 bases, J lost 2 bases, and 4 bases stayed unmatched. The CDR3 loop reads CASSQLSGGDTDTQYF. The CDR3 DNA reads TGTGCCAGCAGCCAACTGAGCGGGGGGGACACAGATACGCAGTATTTT.

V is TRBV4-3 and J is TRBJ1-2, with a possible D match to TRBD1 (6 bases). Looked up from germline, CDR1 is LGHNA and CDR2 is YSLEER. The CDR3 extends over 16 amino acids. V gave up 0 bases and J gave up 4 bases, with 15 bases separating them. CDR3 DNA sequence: TGCGCCAGCAGCCAAGAAGGGCAGGGGATGACCTATGGCTACACCTTC. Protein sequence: CASSQEGQGMTYGYTF.

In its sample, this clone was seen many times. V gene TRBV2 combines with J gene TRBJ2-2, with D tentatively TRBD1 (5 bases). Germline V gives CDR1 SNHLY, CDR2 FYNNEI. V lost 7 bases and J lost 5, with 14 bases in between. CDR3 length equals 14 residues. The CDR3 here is CASKGLHLTGELFF. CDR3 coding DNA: TGTGCCAGCAAGGGGCTCCACCTGACCGGGGAGCTGTTTTTT.

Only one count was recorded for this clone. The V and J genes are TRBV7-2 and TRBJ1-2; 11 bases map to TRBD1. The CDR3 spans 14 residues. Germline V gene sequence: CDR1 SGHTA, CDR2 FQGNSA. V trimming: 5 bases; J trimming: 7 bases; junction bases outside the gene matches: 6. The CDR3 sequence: CASSPDGTGGGYTF. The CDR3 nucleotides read TGTGCCAGCAGCCCAGATGGGACAGGGGGTGGCTACACCTTC.

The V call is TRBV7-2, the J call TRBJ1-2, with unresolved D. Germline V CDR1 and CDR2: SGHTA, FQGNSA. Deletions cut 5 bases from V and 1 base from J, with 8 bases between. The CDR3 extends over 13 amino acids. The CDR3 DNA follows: TGTGCCAGCAGCGAGGTATTTAACTATGGCTACACCTTC. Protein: CASSEVFNYGYTF.

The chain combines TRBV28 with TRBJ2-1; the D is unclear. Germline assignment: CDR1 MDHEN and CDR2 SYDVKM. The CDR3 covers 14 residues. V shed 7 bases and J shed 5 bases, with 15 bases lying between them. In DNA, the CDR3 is TGTGCCAGCACAATCTTTCAACGAGACAATGAGCAGTTCTTC. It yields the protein CASTIFQRDNEQFF.

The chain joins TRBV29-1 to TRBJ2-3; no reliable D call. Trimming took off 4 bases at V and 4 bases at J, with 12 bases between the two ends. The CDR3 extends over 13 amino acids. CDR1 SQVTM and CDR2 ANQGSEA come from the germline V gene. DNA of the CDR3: TGCAGCGTTGTTGGGCCTCATTCAGATACGCAGTATTTT. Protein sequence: CSVVGPHSDTQYF.

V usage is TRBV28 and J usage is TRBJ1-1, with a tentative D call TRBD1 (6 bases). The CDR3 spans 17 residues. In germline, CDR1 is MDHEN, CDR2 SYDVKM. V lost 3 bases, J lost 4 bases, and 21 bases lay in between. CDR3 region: CASSFPGSTGLVTEAFF. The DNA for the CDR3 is TGTGCCAGCAGTTTCCCAGGGTCAACAGGGTTAGTCACTGAAGCTTTCTTT. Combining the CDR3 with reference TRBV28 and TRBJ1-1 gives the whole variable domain DVKVTQSSRYLVKRTGEKVFLECVQDMDHENMFWYRQDPGLGLRLIYFSYDVKMKEKGDIPEGYSVSREKKERFSLILESASTNQTSMYLCASSFPGSTGLVTEAFFGQGTRLTVV.

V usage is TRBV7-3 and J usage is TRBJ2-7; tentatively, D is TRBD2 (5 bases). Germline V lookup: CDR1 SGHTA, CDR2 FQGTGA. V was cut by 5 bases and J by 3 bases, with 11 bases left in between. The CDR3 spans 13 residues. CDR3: CASSPGLGYEQYF. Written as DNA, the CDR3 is TGTGCCAGCAGCCCTGGACTGGGCTACGAGCAGTACTTC. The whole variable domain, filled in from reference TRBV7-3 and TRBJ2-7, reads GAGVSQTPSNKVTEKGKYVELRCDPISGHTALYWYRQSLGQGPEFLIYFQGTGAADDSGLPNDRFFAVRPEGSVSTLKIQRTERGDSAVYLCASSPGLGYEQYFGPGTRLTVT.

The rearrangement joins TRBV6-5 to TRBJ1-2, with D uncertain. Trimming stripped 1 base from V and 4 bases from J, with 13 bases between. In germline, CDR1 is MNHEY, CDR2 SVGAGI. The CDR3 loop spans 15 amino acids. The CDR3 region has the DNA TGTGCCAGCAGTTACTTTGGTAGAACTATCTATGGCTACACCTTC. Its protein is CASSYFGRTIYGYTF.